The clone carrying this T cell receptor (beta chain) appeared once. Its antigen is undetermined. Sequencing was performed with immunoSEQ multiplex PCR; in TCRdb, only in-frame clones are kept and a portion is missing. The sample holds hundreds of thousands of clones, 74% seen once. Adult Caucasians living in Nashville, Tennessee made up all of the donors. This record comes from a study of shared clonotypes between healthy human individuals. Findings of the study overall: In several donors, roughly 5.2% of naive CD4 clonotypes appeared in common. Memory subsets generally showed lower estimated richness than naive subsets. Sequencing depth was expected to affect clonotype sharing among donors.

Germline values: CDR1 GTSNPN, CDR2 SVGIG (reference sequence). The CDR3 contains 14 residues. V was trimmed by 1 base and J by 6 bases, leaving 10 bases between them. Sequencing used memory CD4+ T cells sorted from blood. Subset of the sample: CD45RA-negative fraction. V gene TRBV30 combines with J gene TRBJ1-6, with D possibly TRBD1 on 5 matching bases. The clonotype comes from a young woman in good health. In nucleotides, the CDR3 is TGTGCCTGGAGTGCCTTAGACAGTAATTCACCCCTCCACTTT. Its translation is CAWSALDSNSPLHF.